This T cell receptor (beta chain) was obtained from a study of T cell changes during pregnancy in multiple sclerosis. Germline assignment: CDR1 SGHNT and CDR2 YYREEE (reference sequence). The CDR3 has 15 residues. J lost 6 bases, V lost 4 bases, and 11 bases had no gene match. Here immunoSEQ multiplex PCR was the method, and the copy in TCRdb shows in-frame clones only, minus some. The data contain 25,000 to 35,000 clones, 80% to 90% of them seen just once; the ten biggest clones take up 0.74%. This clonotype was sampled from a female donor in good health, enrolled as a control in a pregnancy study. Sequencing was performed on CD4+ T cells from peripheral blood mononuclear cells, taken in the first trimester of pregnancy. The V and J genes are TRBV5-4 and TRBJ1-2, with 8 bases lining up with TRBD1. This CDR3 reads CASSRIDRGWDGYTF. DNA for the CDR3: TGTGCCAGCAGCCGAATTGACAGGGGATGGGATGGCTACACCTTC.